The 8 T cell receptor beta chains below were found in one sample sequenced in a study of T cell responses to AZD1222 COVID-19 vaccine. The table came from immunoSEQ multiplex PCR; TCRdb's copy has only in-frame clones and leaves some out. The sample consists of some 64,000 clones, roughly 70% of them appearing once. The sequencing used peripheral blood, collected on day 0 of AZD1222 vaccination. These receptors were collected from an adult in good health.

This clone was seen a handful of times. The chain is built from TRBV11-2 and TRBJ1-2, with a possible D match to TRBD1 (6 bases). The length of the CDR3 is 14 residues. CDR1 SGHAT and CDR2 FQNNGV come from the germline V gene. Trimming left V 0 bases short and J 5 bases short, with 10 bases between. CDR3: CASSLDWGRYGYTF. The CDR3 DNA is TGTGCCAGCAGCTTAGATTGGGGGCGGTATGGCTACACCTTC.

The chain is built from TRBV11-2 and TRBJ1-6; D unresolved. The germline CDR1 and CDR2 sequences are SGHAT and FQNNGV. The CDR3 runs 16 residues. V lost 5 bases, J lost 6 bases, and 17 bases lay in between. The CDR3 reads CASSPRPGTINSPLHF. The CDR3 DNA follows: TGTGCCAGCAGCCCCCGTCCAGGAACGATTAATTCACCCCTCCACTTT.

The genes are TRBV18 and TRBJ2-7; 8 nucleotides match TRBD2. The CDR3 has 14 amino acids. Germline values: CDR1 KGHSH, CDR2 LQKENI. Trimming cost V 6 bases and J 2 bases; bases outside gene matches: 6. CDR3 in DNA: TGTGCCAGCTCGCCGGGGGGGGAGGCCTACGAGCAGTACTTC. It encodes CASSPGGEAYEQYF.

This chain joins TRBV5-8 and TRBJ1-3; 10 bases are a match to TRBD1. With 2 bases clipped from V and 0 bases from J, the junction kept 14 bases outside the gene matches. This CDR3 comprises 20 residues. Per germline, CDR1 SGHTS and CDR2 YDEGEE. Here the CDR3 reads CASSFLPGQGTGFSGNTIYF. The CDR3 DNA reads as TGTGCCAGCAGCTTCCTCCCGGGACAGGGGACAGGATTCTCTGGAAACACCATATATTTT.

This chain joins TRBV5-4 and TRBJ2-2; tentative D call: TRBD2 (6 bases). The V and J ends lost 9 bases and 2 bases respectively, with 17 bases between them. This CDR3 is 15 amino acids long. Germline CDR1 SGHNT, CDR2 YYREEE (reference sequence). CDR3 sequence: CATKGTFSNTGELFF. For the CDR3, the DNA is TGTGCCACCAAAGGGACTTTCTCCAACACCGGGGAGCTGTTTTTT.

V and J are TRBV3-1 (or the pseudogene TRBV3-2) and TRBJ2-4, with D tentatively TRBD1 (6 bases). This CDR3 has 15 residues. V lost 2 bases to trimming and J lost 8 bases, with 16 bases between them. Germline lookup yields CDR1 LGHDT and CDR2 YNNKEL (reference sequence). CDR3 bases: TGTGCCAGCAGCCAACTACAGGGCCTTCGGGACATTCAGTACTTC. Protein sequence: CASSQLQGLRDIQYF.

This chain connects TRBV4-2 to TRBJ1-6; 8 bases map to TRBD1. This CDR3 region has 18 residues. CDR1 and CDR2 (germline): LGHNA, YNFKEQ. With 1 base clipped from V and 1 base from J, the junction kept 6 bases outside the gene matches. CDR3 protein: CASSQVDRGLSYNSPLHF. The CDR3 DNA reads TGTGCCAGCAGCCAAGTAGACAGGGGTTTGTCCTATAATTCACCCCTCCACTTT.

As DNA, the CDR3 is TGTGCCAGCAGCTGGGGGGTTGTGGACACTGGAAATGAGCAGTTCTTC. Encoded protein: CASSWGVVDTGNEQFF. The chain employs TRBV5-8 and TRBJ2-1, with D possibly matching TRBD2 (6 bases). Trimming left V 3 bases short and J 7 bases short, with 20 bases between. Germline CDR1 SGHTS, CDR2 YDEGEE. The CDR3 is 16 residues long. Variable domain in full (rest from reference TRBV5-8 and TRBJ2-1): EAGVTQSPTHLIKTRGQQATLRCSPISGHTSVYWYQQALGLGLQFLLWYDEGEERNRGNFPPRFSGRQFPNYSSELNVNALELEDSALYLCASSWGVVDTGNEQFFGPGTRLTVL.